These T cell receptor beta chains were read from a single sample in a study of identifying expanded T cells in peripheral blood. TCRdb's copy holds only in-frame clones and misses some; the assay was immunoSEQ multiplex PCR. This table has 95,000 to 100,000 clones, around nine tenths appearing once. The specimen sequenced was blood. These receptors were collected from a person aged 18 to 70 in good health. CDR3s include the opening cysteine and the closing phenylalanine or tryptophan. The order of the fields is CDR3 protein, V gene, J gene.

CASSRTMNSPLHF,TRBV6-5,TRBJ1-6
CATSLGGDTEAFF,TRBV27,TRBJ1-1
CSVGGPTGVSTDTQYF,TRBV29-1,TRBJ2-3
CASSPGTGGGDEQYF,TRBV18,TRBJ2-7
CASSPGIRGGYNEQFF,TRBV7-8,TRBJ2-1
CASSMDWERKETQYF,TRBV6-1,TRBJ2-5
CASSLDRVGYEQYF,TRBV7-8,TRBJ2-7
CASSPPVRETQYF,TRBV18,TRBJ2-5
CASSGTAISNQPQHF,TRBV6-1,TRBJ1-5
CASSLSLAGVMNYGYTF,TRBV27,TRBJ1-2
CASSLDPGPYSGELFF,TRBV7-2,TRBJ2-2
CASSLIEQGLGGTEAFF,TRBV28,TRBJ1-1
CASAGTASNSPLHF,TRBV19,TRBJ1-6
CASSFLGLAGYRNEQFF,TRBV5-4,TRBJ2-1
CASSQDGYSNQPQHF,TRBV4-3,TRBJ1-5
CASSLSGGAGNGWTRNTEAFF,TRBV5-1,TRBJ1-1
CASSLGGDTSYEQYF,TRBV5-4,TRBJ2-7
CASSMTSGGNEQYF,TRBV19,TRBJ2-7
CASSPPHRGSYTF,TRBV28,TRBJ1-2
CASSATGSGNTIYF,TRBV6-5,TRBJ1-3
CASSRHPTGGRGTEAFF,TRBV7-9,TRBJ1-1
CASRNQGSNYGYTF,TRBV6-5,TRBJ1-2
CASSLDPRPGAQYF,TRBV7-6,TRBJ2-5
CASSANDRGTYEQYF,TRBV6-1,TRBJ2-7
CASNPDRGLYGYTF,TRBV19,TRBJ1-2
CASSLYSDGYTF,TRBV18,TRBJ1-2
CASSLLPPATKDTQYF,TRBV27,TRBJ2-3
CASSLNSGGSYNEQFF,TRBV11-1,TRBJ2-1
CASSSRDGATEAFF,TRBV7-9,TRBJ1-1
CASSVHGTGELFF,TRBV6-1,TRBJ2-2
CASSSSGTGSHPEQYF,TRBV7-8,TRBJ2-7
CASSESTSGGTGELFF,TRBV2,TRBJ2-2
CASSQVTGEQYF,TRBV4-3,TRBJ2-7